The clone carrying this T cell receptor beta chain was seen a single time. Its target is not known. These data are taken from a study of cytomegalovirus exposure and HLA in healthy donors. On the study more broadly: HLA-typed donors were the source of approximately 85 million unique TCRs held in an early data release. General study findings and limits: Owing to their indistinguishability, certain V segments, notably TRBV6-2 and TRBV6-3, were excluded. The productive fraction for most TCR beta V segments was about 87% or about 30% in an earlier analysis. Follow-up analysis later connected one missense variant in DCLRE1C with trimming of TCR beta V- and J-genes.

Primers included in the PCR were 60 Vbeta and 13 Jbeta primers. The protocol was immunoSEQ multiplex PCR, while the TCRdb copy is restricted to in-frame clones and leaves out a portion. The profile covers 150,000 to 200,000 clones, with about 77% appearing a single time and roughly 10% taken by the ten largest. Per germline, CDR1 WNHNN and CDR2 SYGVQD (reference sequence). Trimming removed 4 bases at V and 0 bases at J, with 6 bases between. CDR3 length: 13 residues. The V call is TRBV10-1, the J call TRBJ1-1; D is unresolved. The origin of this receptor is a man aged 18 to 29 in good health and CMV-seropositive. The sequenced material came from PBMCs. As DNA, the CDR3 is TGCGCCAGCAGTGTCCGTATGAACACTGAAGCTTTCTTT. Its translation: CASSVRMNTEAFF.